A selection of T cell receptor beta chains follows, all from one sample in a study of molecular identifiers for immune sequencing clone quantification. TCRdb itself ran the PCR reads through MiXCR, one entry per CDR3 protein. This table holds just over 35,000 distinct CDR3 sequences, approximately 18% found once. What was sequenced was naive CD8+ T cells from blood, with Jurkat cell RNA spiked in. Source of these receptors: a human donor in good health. Some libraries in this study had Jurkat cell RNA spiked in. Both conserved end residues are part of each CDR3. The order of the fields is D gene, clone size, J gene, V gene, CDR3 DNA, CDR3 protein. A D gene is named only where the DNA matches it firmly. Expanded clones are given a class, and other clones once, few, many or no size at all.

D: NA
size: many
J: TRBJ2-7
V: TRBV29-1
DNA: TGCAGCGTTCTCCAGGGTAGTGGCGAGCAGTACTTC
CDR3: CSVLQGSGEQYF

D: NA
size: NA
J: TRBJ2-1
V: TRBV28
DNA: TGTGCCAGCAGGACCATGGGCGACAATGAGCAGTTCTTC
CDR3: CASRTMGDNEQFF

D: NA
size: few
J: TRBJ2-5
V: TRBV5-1
DNA: TGCGCCAGCAGCTTTACAGGGGAGACCCAGTACTTC
CDR3: CASSFTGETQYF

D: NA
size: many
J: TRBJ1-2
V: TRBV6-5
DNA: TGTGCCAGCAGTTACACCCCCCTGGGGACGGTCTATGGCTACACCTTC
CDR3: CASSYTPLGTVYGYTF

D: TRBD2
size: NA
J: TRBJ2-7
V: TRBV9
DNA: TGTGCCAGCAGCCCAGCGGGATCTAACTACGAGCAGTACTTC
CDR3: CASSPAGSNYEQYF

D: TRBD2
size: many
J: TRBJ2-7
V: TRBV6-2/TRBV6-3
DNA: TGTGCCAGCAGTTACCCCGGACTAGCGGAGACCTACTACGAGCAGTACTTC
CDR3: CASSYPGLAETYYEQYF

D: TRBD2
size: many
J: TRBJ2-3
V: TRBV4-3
DNA: TGCGCCAGCAGCCAAGAGGGCCTAGCGGGAGATACGCAGTATTTT
CDR3: CASSQEGLAGDTQYF

D: NA
size: NA
J: TRBJ1-1
V: TRBV4-3
DNA: TGCGCCAGCAGCCAAGACTTTACTGAAGCTTTCTTT
CDR3: CASSQDFTEAFF

D: NA
size: NA
J: TRBJ1-1
V: TRBV12-3/TRBV12-4
DNA: TGTGCCAGCATTCAACGGGGGAATCTCGGGGGGAGGACTGAAGCTTTCTTT
CDR3: CASIQRGNLGGRTEAFF

D: NA
size: NA
J: TRBJ2-1
V: TRBV9
DNA: TGTGCCAGCAGCGGGGGACTCCTAAATGAGCAGTTCTTC
CDR3: CASSGGLLNEQFF

D: NA
size: many
J: TRBJ2-5
V: TRBV15
DNA: TGTGCCACCAGCAGAGCCGGAGGGCTCACAGAGACCCAGTACTTC
CDR3: CATSRAGGLTETQYF

D: NA
size: many
J: TRBJ2-5
V: TRBV29-1
DNA: TGCAGCGTTGAATCGGAGACCCAGTACTTC
CDR3: CSVESETQYF

D: TRBD1
size: NA
J: TRBJ1-2
V: TRBV12-3/TRBV12-4
DNA: TGTGCCAGCAGTTTGGGACAGACTAACTATGACTACGCCTTC
CDR3: CASSLGQTNYDYAF

D: NA
size: NA
J: TRBJ2-5
V: TRBV6-2/TRBV6-3
DNA: TGTGCCAGCAGTTACGCGCAACATAAGACCCAGTACTTC
CDR3: CASSYAQHKTQYF

D: TRBD2
size: many
J: TRBJ2-1
V: TRBV5-1
DNA: TGCGCCAGCCAAAGGGAGGGAGGCCGCTTTTACAATGAGCAGTTCTTC
CDR3: CASQREGGRFYNEQFF

D: NA
size: many
J: TRBJ2-6
V: TRBV27
DNA: TGTGCCAGCAGTCCACTTAAGGCCTCTGGGGCCAACGTCCTGACTTTC
CDR3: CASSPLKASGANVLTF

D: NA
size: NA
J: TRBJ2-7
V: TRBV18
DNA: TGTGCCGGCTCACCACCGGAACAGAGCTACGAGCAGTACTTC
CDR3: CAGSPPEQSYEQYF

D: NA
size: many
J: TRBJ2-7
V: TRBV20-1
DNA: TGCAGTGCTGTTTGGGACCACGAGCAGTACTTC
CDR3: CSAVWDHEQYF

D: NA
size: few
J: TRBJ2-7
V: TRBV4-1
DNA: TGCGCCAGCAGCCGCGACCTCCCGGGACTTAGCTACGAGCAGTACTTC
CDR3: CASSRDLPGLSYEQYF

D: TRBD1
size: few
J: TRBJ1-5
V: TRBV18
DNA: TGTGCCAGCTCAATGACAGGGGGCTATATTCAGCCCCAGCATTTT
CDR3: CASSMTGGYIQPQHF

D: NA
size: many
J: TRBJ1-1
V: TRBV6-2/TRBV6-3
DNA: TGTGCCAGCATGACCGCAGACTGGAAGATTGAAGCTTTCTTT
CDR3: CASMTADWKIEAFF

D: NA
size: NA
J: TRBJ2-1
V: TRBV27
DNA: TGTGCCAGCAGCCAAGGCCATATCTCCTACAATGAGCAGTTCTTC
CDR3: CASSQGHISYNEQFF

D: NA
size: NA
J: TRBJ2-7
V: TRBV29-1
DNA: TGCAGCGTTGCCCTGGGAGGACCTGGATACGAGCAGTACTTC
CDR3: CSVALGGPGYEQYF

D: TRBD2
size: NA
J: TRBJ2-2
V: TRBV24-1
DNA: TGTGCCACCTCGCCGGGACTAGGGAACACCGGGGAGCTGTTTTTT
CDR3: CATSPGLGNTGELFF

D: TRBD1
size: NA
J: TRBJ2-6
V: TRBV29-1
DNA: TGCAGCGTTACTTGGACAGGCAACGTCCTGACTTTC
CDR3: CSVTWTGNVLTF

D: NA
size: many
J: TRBJ2-3
V: TRBV7-9
DNA: TGTGCCAGCAGCCCTCCGAATGAAGATACGCAGTATTTT
CDR3: CASSPPNEDTQYF

D: NA
size: many
J: TRBJ2-1
V: TRBV19
DNA: TGTGCCAGTAGTAAAATACAGGGTTTCGATGAGCAGTTCTTC
CDR3: CASSKIQGFDEQFF

D: NA
size: many
J: TRBJ2-4
V: TRBV20-1
DNA: TGCAGTGCTAGAGAGCTAGCCAAAAACATTCAGTACTTC
CDR3: CSARELAKNIQYF

D: TRBD2
size: many
J: TRBJ2-1
V: TRBV5-6
DNA: TGTGCCAGCAGCTCCTCCCTAGCGGGATACTACAATGAGCAGTTCTTC
CDR3: CASSSSLAGYYNEQFF

D: NA
size: many
J: TRBJ2-7
V: TRBV28
DNA: TGTGCCAGCAGTTTAAGGAGACTAGTTGGTGAGCAGTACTTC
CDR3: CASSLRRLVGEQYF

D: NA
size: many
J: TRBJ2-3
V: TRBV12-3/TRBV12-4
DNA: TGTGCCAGCAGTTTTACGGATACGCAGTATTTT
CDR3: CASSFTDTQYF

D: NA
size: NA
J: TRBJ2-5
V: TRBV28
DNA: TGTGCCAGCAACCTCAGGGTACAGGAGACCCAGTACTTC
CDR3: CASNLRVQETQYF

D: NA
size: many
J: TRBJ2-5
V: TRBV7-9
DNA: TGTGCCAGCTTGGGCCGACAAGAGACCCAGTACTTC
CDR3: CASLGRQETQYF

D: NA
size: many
J: TRBJ2-2
V: TRBV12-3/TRBV12-4
DNA: TGTGCCAGCTTTCCATCGAACACCGGGGAGCTGTTTTTT
CDR3: CASFPSNTGELFF

D: NA
size: many
J: TRBJ2-3
V: TRBV27
DNA: TGTGCCAGCAGTTTAAGCCGGGGGACAGATACGCAGTATTTT
CDR3: CASSLSRGTDTQYF

D: NA
size: NA
J: TRBJ2-1
V: TRBV6-1
DNA: TGTGCCAGCAGTAGGACCCCCTCGTACAATGAGCAGTTCTTC
CDR3: CASSRTPSYNEQFF

D: NA
size: many
J: TRBJ1-1
V: TRBV15
DNA: TGTGCCACCAGCATAGACGGGCCCCCCACTGAAGCTTTCTTT
CDR3: CATSIDGPPTEAFF

D: NA
size: many
J: TRBJ2-1
V: TRBV5-1
DNA: TGCGCCAGCAGCTTGGCCGTAGGGGCCAATGAGCAGTTCTTC
CDR3: CASSLAVGANEQFF

D: TRBD1
size: NA
J: TRBJ1-1
V: TRBV7-6
DNA: TGTGCCAGCAGCACACTCGACAGGGGTACCACTGAAGCTTTCTTT
CDR3: CASSTLDRGTTEAFF

D: NA
size: many
J: TRBJ2-1
V: TRBV9
DNA: TGTGCCACCTCGCGCGGTGGGTCCTACAATGAGCAGTTCTTC
CDR3: CATSRGGSYNEQFF

D: TRBD1
size: many
J: TRBJ2-3
V: TRBV10-3
DNA: TGTGCCATCAGTGAGGCGAATCCAGGGGGCGGCGGGACAGATACGCAGTATTTT
CDR3: CAISEANPGGGGTDTQYF

D: NA
size: NA
J: TRBJ2-2
V: TRBV5-1
DNA: TGCGCCAGCAGCTTGGTTCCGGATAACACCGGGGAGCTGTTTTTT
CDR3: CASSLVPDNTGELFF

D: NA
size: NA
J: TRBJ1-2
V: TRBV20-1
DNA: TGCAGTGCTAGAGTCTTGGGGGGGCGAAACTATGGCTACACCTTC
CDR3: CSARVLGGRNYGYTF

D: NA
size: many
J: TRBJ2-7
V: TRBV9
DNA: TGTGCCAGCAGCGCCTCCCCCGGGATATCCTACGAGCAGTACTTC
CDR3: CASSASPGISYEQYF

D: NA
size: NA
J: TRBJ2-1
V: TRBV12-3/TRBV12-4
DNA: TGTGCCAGCAGTTATAGATATGATGAGCAGTTCTTC
CDR3: CASSYRYDEQFF

D: NA
size: many
J: TRBJ1-2
V: TRBV7-9
DNA: TGTGCCAGCAGCTCGGCTCCAAGAGGGGGGGCCTATGGCTACACCTTC
CDR3: CASSSAPRGGAYGYTF

D: TRBD2
size: NA
J: TRBJ2-1
V: TRBV5-1
DNA: TGCGCCAGCAGCTTGGCCTGGGGGGGGGATGAGCAGTTCTTC
CDR3: CASSLAWGGDEQFF

D: NA
size: many
J: TRBJ1-2
V: TRBV27
DNA: TGTGCCAGCAGTTACAGCGGCCTTTATGGCTACACCTTC
CDR3: CASSYSGLYGYTF

D: NA
size: many
J: TRBJ2-7
V: TRBV6-1
DNA: TGTGCCAGCAAGGTGGACCTTTACGAGCAGTACTTC
CDR3: CASKVDLYEQYF